This T cell receptor (beta chain) was recovered during a study of T cells after yellow fever vaccination. This clonotype occurred many times. Its antigen is not known. The CDR3 consists of 13 residues. Trimming left V 5 bases short and J 7 bases short, with 12 bases between. Looked up from germline, CDR1 is MNHEY and CDR2 is SVGAGI. Study-level points and caveats: Abundant clonotypes from the bulk population could get into FACS-sorted repertoires as contaminants.

UMIs and a universal primer site were added when TCR cDNA was made by 5'RACE template switching. TCRdb called the 5' RACE reads again in MiXCR, with one record for every CDR3 protein. Of 300,000 to 350,000 distinct CDR3 sequences in the sample, approximately 4% were seen once. The material was PBMCs, obtained 5 days after the yellow fever booster vaccination. This sequence joins TRBV6-5 and TRBJ1-5; D gene ambiguous. This TCR was recovered from a man aged 18 to 29 who received the YFV17D yellow fever vaccine. As DNA, the CDR3 is TGTGCCAGCAGTCCCACGACGGAGCAGCCCCAGCATTTT. Encoded protein: CASSPTTEQPQHF.